One sample yielded the 17 T cell receptor beta chains listed below, sequenced in a study of shared clonotypes between healthy human individuals. Clones were sequenced by immunoSEQ multiplex PCR, and TCRdb holds only the in-frame ones, with some missing. The sample holds approximately 700,000 clones, around 73% seen once. Sequenced input: memory CD4+ T cells sorted from blood. Subset specified: CD45RA-negative fraction. These receptors were taken from a woman aged 25 to 39 in good health.

CDR3: CASSFAFGGETQYF. Here the CDR3 DNA reads TGTGCCAGCAGCTTTGCCTTTGGAGGGGAGACCCAGTACTTC. The V call is TRBV11-1, the J call TRBJ2-5; D might be TRBD2 (6 bases). Looked up from germline, CDR1 is SGHAT and CDR2 is FQDESV (reference sequence). The CDR3 contains 14 residues. V gave up 3 bases and J gave up 5 bases, with 13 bases separating them.

This chain joins TRBV5-3 and TRBJ1-4; possibly TRBD1 for D (5 bases). TRBV5-3 is an ORF; its function is uncertain. Trimming pared 6 bases from V and 0 bases from J, leaving 30 bases between. The CDR3 contains 21 residues. CDR3 sequence reads: CARKHLKGSGPPPATNEKLFF. The CDR3 DNA reads as TGTGCCAGAAAACATCTGAAGGGGAGTGGCCCACCACCAGCAACTAATGAAAAACTGTTTTTT.

The V call is TRBV5-1, the J call TRBJ2-7, with D tentatively TRBD1 or TRBD2 (6 bases each). The V end was cut by 4 bases, the J end by 7 bases, with 9 bases between. The CDR3 has 11 amino acids. CDR1 and CDR2 (germline): SGHRS, YFSETQ. The CDR3 DNA follows: TGCGCCAGCAGCGTAGGGGGGGAGCAGTACTTC. This translates into CASSVGGEQYF.

This clone was recorded once. The V call is TRBV25-1, the J call TRBJ2-1, with D maybe TRBD2 (6 bases). The CDR3 has 18 residues. CDR1 is MGHDK, CDR2 SYGVNS, per germline. V lost 4 bases, J lost 0 bases, and 19 bases lay in between. The chain's CDR3 is CASSAPSVADSSYNEQFF. CDR3 DNA sequence: TGTGCCAGCAGTGCTCCTAGCGTAGCCGATAGCTCCTACAATGAGCAGTTCTTC.

V gene TRBV6-1 combines with J gene TRBJ2-3; 7 bases are a match to TRBD2. The junction had 14 bases not matched to a gene; V was cut back by 11 bases and J by 6 bases. The germline gives CDR1 MNHNS, CDR2 SASEGT. The length of the CDR3 is 14 residues. CDR3 sequence reads: CAVPTWGGLDTQYF. The CDR3 bases are TGTGCCGTACCCACGTGGGGAGGGCTTGATACGCAGTATTTT.

The rearrangement joins TRBV7-2 to TRBJ2-5; no firm D call. Trimming shortened V by 2 bases and J by 5 bases, and 6 bases separated the two germline ends. The CDR3 sequence is 12 residues long. Germline CDR1 SGHTA, CDR2 FQGNSA. The CDR3 nucleotides read TGTGCCAGCAGCTTATCTTGGGAGACCCAGTACTTC. This codes for CASSLSWETQYF.

The CDR3 DNA reads TGCAGCGTGATCGTACGCGGTTCTCCCTACGAGCAGTACTTC. Its translation is CSVIVRGSPYEQYF. The chain couples TRBV29-1 to TRBJ2-7; D is unclear. The ends were cut back, 6 bases at V and 2 bases at J, with 17 bases in the middle. Germline-derived CDR1 and CDR2 are SQVTM and ANQGSEA. The CDR3 runs 14 residues.

In its sample, this clone was seen a few times. CDR3 sequence reads: CASGDDRRSNQPQHF. The CDR3 DNA sequence: TGTGCCAGTGGGGACGACCGACGCAGCAATCAGCCCCAGCATTTT. This chain links TRBV19 with TRBJ1-5; the D gene is possibly TRBD1 (5 bases). The V end lost 8 bases, the J end lost 1 base, and 15 bases lay between the germline ends. This CDR3 contains 15 residues. Germline loops: CDR1 LNHDA, CDR2 SQIVND (reference sequence).

About this clone: Other DNA sequences in the same sample also yield this CDR3. V usage is TRBV27 and J usage is TRBJ1-5; D is unresolved. V lost 3 bases to trimming and J lost 4 bases, with 7 bases between them. CDR3 length equals 13 residues. Germline-derived CDR1 and CDR2 are MNHEY and SMNVEV (reference sequence). The CDR3 DNA is TGTGCCAGCAGTTTGAGAGAAAATCAGCCCCAGCATTTT. This gives the protein CASSLRENQPQHF.

This chain uses TRBV2 with TRBJ2-2; D is ambiguous. Trimming left V 2 bases short and J 1 base short, with 11 bases between. CDR3 length: 16 amino acids. Germline V CDR1 and CDR2: SNHLY, FYNNEI. In DNA form, the CDR3 reads TGTGCCAGCAGTGAATCCCGGATTGAGAACACCGGGGAGCTGTTTTTT. This sequence encodes CASSESRIENTGELFF.

The V and J genes are TRBV28 and TRBJ2-3; TRBD2 is a possible D gene (5 bases). Trimming took off 6 bases at V and 2 bases at J, with 15 bases between the two ends. The CDR3 is 15 residues long. Germline V gene data show CDR1 as MDHEN and CDR2 as SYDVKM. In DNA, the CDR3 is TGTGCCAGCAGCACGGCCCGGGATTACACAGATACGCAGTATTTT. As protein: CASSTARDYTDTQYF.

To note about this clone: The sample has other DNA sequences that encode this CDR3 too. The chain recombines TRBV19 with TRBJ2-6; D is perhaps TRBD1 (5 bases). Germline V gene lookup returns CDR1 LNHDA and CDR2 SQIVND (reference sequence). The CDR3 totals 13 residues. Trimming left V 8 bases short and J 1 base short, with 6 bases between. The CDR3, as DNA: TGTGCCAGTCAGGGTTCTGGGGCCAACGTCCTGACTTTC. This gives the protein CASQGSGANVLTF.

This sequence joins TRBV5-8 and TRBJ2-2, with D perhaps TRBD2 (6 bases). V was trimmed by 6 bases and J by 0 bases, leaving 15 bases between them. In germline, CDR1 is SGHTS, CDR2 YDEGEE. The CDR3 contains 16 residues. CDR3 nucleotide sequence: TGTGCCAGCACCTGGGGGGTCCTCGCGAACACCGGGGAGCTGTTTTTT. Translation gives CASTWGVLANTGELFF. The variable domain in full, with the rest retrieved from reference TRBV5-8 and TRBJ2-2, is EAGVTQSPTHLIKTRGQQATLRCSPISGHTSVYWYQQALGLGLQFLLWYDEGEERNRGNFPPRFSGRQFPNYSSELNVNALELEDSALYLCASTWGVLANTGELFFGEGSRLTVL.

The chain combines TRBV7-9 with TRBJ2-4, with no clear D. Germline assignment: CDR1 SEHNR and CDR2 FQNEAQ (reference sequence). The V end lost 5 bases, the J end lost 7 bases, and 15 bases lay between the germline ends. The CDR3 contains 14 residues. This chain's CDR3 is CASSPHISGNIQYF. For the CDR3, the DNA is TGTGCCAGCAGCCCCCATATTTCCGGGAACATTCAGTACTTC.

The rearrangement uses TRBV29-1 and TRBJ1-1; a possible D gene is TRBD1 (5 bases). Per the germline V gene, CDR1 is SQVTM and CDR2 is ANQGSEA. This CDR3 region has 13 residues. V was pared by 7 bases and J by 0 bases, with 12 bases between. The chain's CDR3 is CSGRGGLNTEAFF. CDR3 sequence (DNA): TGCAGCGGGCGTGGGGGACTGAACACTGAAGCTTTCTTT.

The chain couples TRBV19 to TRBJ1-5, with 8 bases identical to TRBD1. The germline V gene has CDR1 LNHDA and CDR2 SQIVND (reference sequence). The CDR3 is 14 residues long. V lost 6 bases to trimming and J lost 4 bases; unmatched junction nucleotides: 5. CDR3 coding DNA: TGTGCCAGTAGCAGGGACAGGTCAAATCAGCCCCAGCATTTT. It is translated as CASSRDRSNQPQHF.

The J gene is TRBJ1-2, the V gene TRBV28; D is uncertain. In germline, CDR1 is MDHEN, CDR2 SYDVKM. With 7 bases removed from V and 7 bases from J, the gap between germline ends came to 19 bases. The CDR3 length is 14 residues. CDR3 coding DNA: TGTGCCAGCATCACCCATCAAAGGGAAGGTGGCTACACCTTC. Protein sequence: CASITHQREGGYTF.